Included here is one T cell receptor (beta chain) sequence, with context. Its antigen remains unidentified. Profiled with immunoSEQ multiplex PCR; TCRdb holds only in-frame clones, not every one. The repertoire includes 18,000 or so clones, about 83% of them detected once, and approximately 24% sits in the top ten. The sample is drawn from a study of T cells in localized non-small cell lung cancer. Study-level results: Adjacent lung tissue had a median roughly 55 of the top 100 clones found in the tumor. A raised T cell density in blood coincided with lengthier overall survival. As only one tumor region underwent sequencing, heterogeneity remains possible. Uninvolved adjacent lung showed higher T cell clonality than tumor.

Germline CDR1 and CDR2: MNHEY and SMNVEV (reference sequence). Trimming took 3 bases from V and 6 from J, leaving 15 bases between them. The CDR3 consists of 15 residues. The receptor was derived from a female donor older than 55 with stage I lung adenocarcinoma. J is TRBJ1-5 and V is TRBV27; D not certain. The material sequenced was peripheral blood, taken before any cancer treatment. The CDR3 protein is CASSLAGGQGQPQHF. The CDR3 nucleotides read TGTGCCAGCAGTTTGGCAGGCGGGCAAGGTCAGCCCCAGCATTTT.